This T cell receptor (beta chain) was identified in a study of early stage breast cancer tumors. Overall study: Of around 16 invasive breast tumors, about a dozen were hormone receptor-positive, HER2-negative. Overall study results and limits: Tumors had about 2.5-fold higher T cell density and higher clonality than adjacent normal breast tissue. Blood repertoires resembled normal breast more than tumor. Most shared enriched TCRB sequences were commonly generated ones.

With respect to this clone: Its specificity is unknown.

Here immunoSEQ multiplex PCR was the method, and the copy in TCRdb shows in-frame clones only, minus some. The data contain under 75,000 clones, roughly 80% of them seen just once; the ten biggest clones take up more than 3%. CDR3 size: 16 residues. Germline CDR1 SGHRS, CDR2 YFSETQ. After removal of 4 bases from V and 3 bases from J, the junction contained 8 bases not matched to a gene. This TCR came from a person aged 30 to 40 with breast cancer. Sequencing used blood. This chain uses TRBV5-1 with TRBJ2-2, with 8 bases fitting TRBD1. CDR3 nucleotides: TGCGCCAGCAGCCGCCGCCCACAGGGGGACACCGGGGAGCTGTTTTTT. It is translated as CASSRRPQGDTGELFF.